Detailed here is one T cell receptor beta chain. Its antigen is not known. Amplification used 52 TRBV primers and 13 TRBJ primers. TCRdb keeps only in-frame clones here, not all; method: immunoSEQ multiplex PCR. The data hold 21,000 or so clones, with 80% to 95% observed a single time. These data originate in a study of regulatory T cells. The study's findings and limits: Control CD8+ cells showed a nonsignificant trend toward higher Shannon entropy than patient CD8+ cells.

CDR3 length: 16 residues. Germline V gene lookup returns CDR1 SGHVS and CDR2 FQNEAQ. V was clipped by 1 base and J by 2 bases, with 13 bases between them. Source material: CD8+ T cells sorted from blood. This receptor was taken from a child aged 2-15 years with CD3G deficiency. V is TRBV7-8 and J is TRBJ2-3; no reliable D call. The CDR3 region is CASSLVAARNTDTQYF. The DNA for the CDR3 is TGTGCCAGCAGCTTAGTGGCAGCGAGGAACACAGATACGCAGTATTTT. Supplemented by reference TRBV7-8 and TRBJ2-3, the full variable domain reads GAGVSQSPRYKVAKRGQDVALRCDPISGHVSLFWYQQALGQGPEFLTYFQNEAQLDKSGLPSDRFFAERPEGSVSTLKIQRTQQEDSAVYLCASSLVAARNTDTQYFGPGTRLTVL.